This is a list of T cell receptor beta chains from one sample in a study of blood T cell repertoires in COVID-19. Sequencing used immunoSEQ multiplex PCR; TCRdb keeps in-frame clones, though not all of them. In the table there are some 140,000 clones, roughly nine tenths of which are singletons. Source material: peripheral blood. These receptors all stem from a man aged 50-59 years with acute or convalescent COVID-19. CDR3s include the opening cysteine and the closing phenylalanine or tryptophan. A D gene is named only where the DNA matches it firmly. Size is omitted from some rows. Given values are once, few, many or a class for expanded clones.

TRBV5-8	.	TRBJ2-7	.	CASSLGGIYEQYF
TRBV15	.	TRBJ1-1	.	CATSRDYSNTEAFF
TRBV10-2	once	TRBJ2-1	TRBD1	CASSGGPGGSEQFF
TRBV28	.	TRBJ2-3	.	CASSFATHTDTQYF
TRBV4-2	.	TRBJ1-1	.	CASSQQTTGNTEAFF
TRBV7-9	.	TRBJ2-3	.	CASSPPMAGDTQYF
TRBV6-4	.	TRBJ2-2	TRBD1	CASRRDRATGELFF
TRBV19	.	TRBJ2-2	TRBD2	CASHQVSGTTNTGELFF
TRBV5-1	.	TRBJ1-3	.	CASSLVGGGANTIYF
TRBV21-1	.	TRBJ2-7	.	CASSQPSSYEQYF
TRBV27	.	TRBJ1-1	TRBD1	CASSHRGLGTEAFF
TRBV4-3	.	TRBJ1-6	TRBD1	CASSQAWTGRYSPLHF
TRBV12-3/TRBV12-4	.	TRBJ1-1	.	CASSFWGVDEAFF
TRBV2	.	TRBJ2-7	.	CASSEQGPSTSYEQYF
TRBV7-8	.	TRBJ2-2	.	CASSLDFGVNTGELFF
TRBV10-3	.	TRBJ2-3	TRBD2	CAISEGSGAGGADTQYF
TRBV24-1	.	TRBJ2-6	.	CATSDSQGPGANVLTF
TRBV19	.	TRBJ1-2	TRBD1	CATADRGGYGYTF
TRBV6-6	once	TRBJ2-7	.	CASSPVKYEQYF
TRBV2	once	TRBJ2-7	TRBD1	CASSEADREYEQYF
TRBV18	.	TRBJ1-5	.	CASSPPSTPNQPQHF
TRBV28	.	TRBJ2-3	.	CASEGGSTDTQYF
TRBV28	.	TRBJ1-2	TRBD1	CASSPGGSNYGYTF
TRBV3-1/TRBV3-2	.	TRBJ2-7	.	CATPNPYEQYF
TRBV5-1	once	TRBJ2-1	TRBD1	CASSYGTGFYNEQFF
TRBV5-5	.	TRBJ1-2	TRBD1	CASSFYGTGNLYGYTF
TRBV7-9	.	TRBJ2-1	TRBD1	CASSRLQGIDNEQFF
TRBV19	.	TRBJ2-7	TRBD1	CASSFPGQSTYEQYF
TRBV5-1	.	TRBJ2-6	.	CASSLLLSLNSGANVLTF
TRBV27	.	TRBJ2-2	TRBD1	CASSSWGGGTGNTGELFF
TRBV9	once	TRBJ2-5	TRBD2	CASSTPRGLAGGQETQYF
TRBV29-1	.	TRBJ1-5	.	CSALLSGRQPQHF
TRBV5-6	few	TRBJ1-6	.	CASSLFSGEDSPLHF
TRBV5-1	.	TRBJ2-1	TRBD1	CASSSGQGSSYNEQFF
TRBV11-2	.	TRBJ1-4	.	CASSPAGRGLGEKLFF
TRBV5-1	.	TRBJ2-1	TRBD2	CASSPGGAPSQSFF
TRBV27	once	TRBJ2-7	.	CASSGGTASSYEQYF
TRBV2	.	TRBJ2-7	.	CASRQGPPLEQYF
TRBV7-6	.	TRBJ1-3	.	CASSVNRGNTIYF
TRBV6-5	.	TRBJ1-5	TRBD1	CASSSTGGDNQPQHF
TRBV5-1	.	TRBJ2-1	TRBD1	CASSQRIVGQVGNEQFF
TRBV2	.	TRBJ2-3	.	CASSELISTDTQYF
TRBV6-4	.	TRBJ1-6	TRBD1	CASSELWTGDSPLHF
TRBV4-1	.	TRBJ2-1	.	CASSPGTGKSSYNEQFF
TRBV7-2	.	TRBJ2-5	TRBD2	CASSLGLAGPGETQYF
TRBV6-1	.	TRBJ1-2	TRBD1	CASSEGRGLNYGYTF
TRBV5-4	.	TRBJ2-7	TRBD1	CASSLDRGAYEQYF
TRBV28	.	TRBJ1-6	.	CASSVPGDSYNSPLHF
TRBV15	once	TRBJ1-6	TRBD1	CATSRGGQGVSGNSPLHF
TRBV7-9	.	TRBJ2-1	.	CASSTRRTAYNEQFF
TRBV20-1	.	TRBJ2-7	TRBD2	CSASSPNAGLAGVYTYEQYF
TRBV11-2	.	TRBJ1-1	.	CASSLVQGIEAFF
TRBV27	.	TRBJ1-6	TRBD1	CASSFGTGEGSPLHF
TRBV18	.	TRBJ2-1	TRBD2	CASSPLAGGQTRKVEQFF
TRBV27	.	TRBJ2-5	TRBD1	CASRPFPGQGAETQYF